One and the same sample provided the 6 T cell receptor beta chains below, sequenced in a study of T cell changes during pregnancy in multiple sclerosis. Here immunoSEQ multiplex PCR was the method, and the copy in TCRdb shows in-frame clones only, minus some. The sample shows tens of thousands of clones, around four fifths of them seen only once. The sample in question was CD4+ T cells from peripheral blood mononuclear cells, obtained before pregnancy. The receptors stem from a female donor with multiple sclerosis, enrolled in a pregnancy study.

This chain's CDR3 is CASSSWTGRQETQYF. The CDR3 DNA reads TGTGCCAGCAGTTCGTGGACAGGGAGGCAAGAGACCCAGTACTTC. The chain has TRBV7-2 and TRBJ2-5; 8 bases map to TRBD1. Germline values: CDR1 SGHTA, CDR2 FQGNSA. The CDR3 sequence is 15 residues long. Trimming at V came to 6 bases and at J to 2 bases, leaving 8 bases not matched to a gene.

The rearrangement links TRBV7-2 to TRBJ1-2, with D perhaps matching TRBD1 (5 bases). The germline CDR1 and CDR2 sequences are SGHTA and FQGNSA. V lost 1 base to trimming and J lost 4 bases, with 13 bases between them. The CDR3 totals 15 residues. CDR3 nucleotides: TGTGCCAGCAGCTTAGATGGTGGGGCGTCCTATGGCTACACCTTC. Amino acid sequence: CASSLDGGASYGYTF.

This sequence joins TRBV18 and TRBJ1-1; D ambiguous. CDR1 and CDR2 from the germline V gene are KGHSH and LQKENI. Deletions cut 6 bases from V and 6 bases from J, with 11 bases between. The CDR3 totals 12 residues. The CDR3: CASSPPTPEAFF. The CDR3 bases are TGTGCCAGCTCCCCCCCGACACCTGAAGCTTTCTTT.

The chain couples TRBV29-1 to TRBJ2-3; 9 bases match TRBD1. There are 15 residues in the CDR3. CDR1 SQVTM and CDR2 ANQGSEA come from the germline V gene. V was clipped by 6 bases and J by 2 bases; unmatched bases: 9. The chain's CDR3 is CSVETTGGPTDTQYF. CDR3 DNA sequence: TGCAGCGTCGAAACGACAGGGGGGCCCACAGATACGCAGTATTTT.

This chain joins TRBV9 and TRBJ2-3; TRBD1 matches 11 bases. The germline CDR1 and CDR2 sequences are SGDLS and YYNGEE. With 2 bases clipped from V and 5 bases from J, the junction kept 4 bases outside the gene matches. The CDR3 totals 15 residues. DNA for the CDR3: TGTGCCAGCAGCGTCCGGGACAGGGGGGGAGATACGCAGTATTTT. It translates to CASSVRDRGGDTQYF.

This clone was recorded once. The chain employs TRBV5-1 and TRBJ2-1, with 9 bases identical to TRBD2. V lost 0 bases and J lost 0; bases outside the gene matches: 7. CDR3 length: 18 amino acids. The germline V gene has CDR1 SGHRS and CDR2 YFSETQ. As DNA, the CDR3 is TGCGCCAGCAGCTTGGAGTTTAGCGGGGGCGCCTCCTACAATGAGCAGTTCTTC. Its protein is CASSLEFSGGASYNEQFF.